The present T cell receptor beta chain was sequenced within a study of cytomegalovirus exposure and HLA in healthy donors. A word on this clone: As yet, its antigen is unknown.

PCR employed 60 Vbeta and 13 Jbeta primers. Some clones are missing from TCRdb's copy, which holds only in-frame ones; the method was immunoSEQ multiplex PCR. The profile shows about 160,000 clones, over 75% of them singletons. With 4 bases clipped from V and 1 base from J, the junction kept 5 bases outside the gene matches. This CDR3 comprises 16 residues. Germline CDR1 is SGHTA and CDR2 is FQGNSA. Findings of the study overall: Some V segments, including TRBV6-2 and TRBV6-3, were excluded as indistinguishable. Researchers reportedly found TCR beta sequences accurately predicted most subjects' HLA-A and HLA-B alleles. No immune exposure information besides CMV serostatus was available. V- and J-gene trimming of TCR beta was linked (in a later analysis) to a missense DCLRE1C variant.

The sample taken for sequencing was PBMCs. The sequence was obtained from a woman aged 45-60 years in good health and CMV-seropositive. This rearrangement joins TRBV7-2 to TRBJ2-1, with TRBD2 matching 9 bases. The chain's CDR3 is CASSSRGGGSYNEQFF. CDR3 bases: TGTGCCAGCAGCTCGCGGGGGGGCGGGTCCTACAATGAGCAGTTCTTC. The full variable domain, completed using reference TRBV7-2 and TRBJ2-1, is GAGVSQSPSNKVTEKGKDVELRCDPISGHTALYWYRQSLGQGLEFLIYFQGNSAPDKSGLPSDRFSAERTGGSVSTLTIQRTQQEDSAVYLCASSSRGGGSYNEQFFGPGTRLTVL.